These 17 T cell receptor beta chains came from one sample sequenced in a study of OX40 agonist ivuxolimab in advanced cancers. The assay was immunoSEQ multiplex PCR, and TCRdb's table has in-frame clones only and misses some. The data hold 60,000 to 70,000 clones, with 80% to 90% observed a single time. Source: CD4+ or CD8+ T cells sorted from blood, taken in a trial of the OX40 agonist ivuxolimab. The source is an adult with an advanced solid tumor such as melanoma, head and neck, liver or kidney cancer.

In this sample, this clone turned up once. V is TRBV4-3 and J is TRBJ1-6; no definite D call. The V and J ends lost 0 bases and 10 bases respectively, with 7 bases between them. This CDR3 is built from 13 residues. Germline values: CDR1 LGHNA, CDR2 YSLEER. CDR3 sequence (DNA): TGCGCCAGCAGCCAAGATTTAAACTCACCCCTCCACTTT. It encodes CASSQDLNSPLHF.

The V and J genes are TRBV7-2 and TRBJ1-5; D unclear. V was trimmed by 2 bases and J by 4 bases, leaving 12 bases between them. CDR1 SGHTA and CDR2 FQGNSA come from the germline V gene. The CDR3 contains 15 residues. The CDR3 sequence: CASSLSSTENQPQHF. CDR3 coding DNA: TGTGCCAGCAGCTTAAGTAGTACAGAAAATCAGCCCCAGCATTTT.

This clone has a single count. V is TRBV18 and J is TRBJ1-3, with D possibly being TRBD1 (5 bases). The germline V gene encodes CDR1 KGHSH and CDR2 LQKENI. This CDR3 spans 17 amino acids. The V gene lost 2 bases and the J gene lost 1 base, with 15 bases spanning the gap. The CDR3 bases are TGTGCCAGCTCACCAAACGTCAGGGATACTTCTGGAAACACCATATATTTT. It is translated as CASSPNVRDTSGNTIYF.

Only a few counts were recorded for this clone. The CDR3 reads CASSRTNRLALRWSDTQYF. The CDR3 bases are TGCGCCAGCAGCCGCACCAACAGACTAGCGCTAAGATGGTCAGATACGCAGTATTTT. The chain employs TRBV4-1 and TRBJ2-3; 8 nucleotides align to TRBD2. With 4 bases clipped from V and 4 bases from J, the junction kept 19 bases outside the gene matches. The germline CDR1 and CDR2 sequences are MGHRA and YSYEKL. There are 19 residues in the CDR3.

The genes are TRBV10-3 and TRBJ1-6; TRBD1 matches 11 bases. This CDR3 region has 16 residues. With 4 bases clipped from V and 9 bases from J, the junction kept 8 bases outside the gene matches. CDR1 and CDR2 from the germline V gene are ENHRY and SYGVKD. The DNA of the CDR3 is TGTGCCATCAGTGCGCGGGACAGGGGGGACGGTTCACCCCTCCACTTT. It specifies CAISARDRGDGSPLHF.

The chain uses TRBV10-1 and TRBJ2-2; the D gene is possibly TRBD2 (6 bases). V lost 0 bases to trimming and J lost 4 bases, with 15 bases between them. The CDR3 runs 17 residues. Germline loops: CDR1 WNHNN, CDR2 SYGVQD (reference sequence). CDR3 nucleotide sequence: TGCGCCAGCAGTGAGTCTGGAGGGGTACTAGGCACCGGGGAGCTGTTTTTT. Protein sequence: CASSESGGVLGTGELFF.

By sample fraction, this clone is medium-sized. CDR3 sequence: CASSQDGGFPREKLFF. The DNA for the CDR3 is TGCGCCAGCAGCCAAGATGGCGGGTTTCCGAGGGAAAAACTGTTTTTT. The chain links TRBV4-1 to TRBJ1-4; no reliable D call. Germline CDR1 and CDR2: MGHRA and YSYEKL. This CDR3 comprises 16 residues. The V end was cut by 0 bases, the J end by 8 bases, with 16 bases between.

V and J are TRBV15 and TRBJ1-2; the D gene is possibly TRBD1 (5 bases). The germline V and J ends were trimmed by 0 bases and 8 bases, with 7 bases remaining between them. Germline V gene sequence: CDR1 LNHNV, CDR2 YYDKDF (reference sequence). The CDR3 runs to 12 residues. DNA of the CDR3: TGTGCCACCAGCAGAGATCAGGGCGGCTACACCTTC. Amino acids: CATSRDQGGYTF.

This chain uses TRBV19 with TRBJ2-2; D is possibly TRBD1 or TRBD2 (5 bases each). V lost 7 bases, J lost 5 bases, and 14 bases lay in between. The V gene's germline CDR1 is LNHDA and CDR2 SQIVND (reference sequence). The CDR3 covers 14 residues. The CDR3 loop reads CASTTGPSTGELFF. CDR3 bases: TGTGCCAGTACCACGGGACCGTCAACCGGGGAGCTGTTTTTT.

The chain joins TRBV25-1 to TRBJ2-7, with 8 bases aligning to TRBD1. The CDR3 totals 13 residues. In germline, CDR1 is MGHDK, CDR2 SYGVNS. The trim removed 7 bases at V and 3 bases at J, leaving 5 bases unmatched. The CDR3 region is CASKWTGIYEQYF. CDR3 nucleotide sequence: TGTGCCAGCAAATGGACAGGGATCTACGAGCAGTACTTC.

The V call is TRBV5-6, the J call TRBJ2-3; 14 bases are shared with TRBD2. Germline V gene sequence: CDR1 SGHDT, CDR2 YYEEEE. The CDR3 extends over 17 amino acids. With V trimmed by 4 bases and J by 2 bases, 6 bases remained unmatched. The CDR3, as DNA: TGTGCCAGCAGCCGGCTGACTAGCGGGAGGGCCACAGATACGCAGTATTTT. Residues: CASSRLTSGRATDTQYF.

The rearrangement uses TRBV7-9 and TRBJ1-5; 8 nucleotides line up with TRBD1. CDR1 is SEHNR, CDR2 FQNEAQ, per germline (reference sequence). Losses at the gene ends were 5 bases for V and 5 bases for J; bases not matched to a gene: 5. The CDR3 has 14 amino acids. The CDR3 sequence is CASSPSTGDQPQHF. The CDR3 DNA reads TGTGCCAGCAGCCCCTCGACAGGGGATCAGCCCCAGCATTTT.

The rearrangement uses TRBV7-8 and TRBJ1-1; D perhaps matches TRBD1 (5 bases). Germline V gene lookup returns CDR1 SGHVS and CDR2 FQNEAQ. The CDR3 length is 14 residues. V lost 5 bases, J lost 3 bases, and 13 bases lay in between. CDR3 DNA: TGTGCCAGCAGCCCCCGGGGGTTTGACACTGAAGCTTTCTTT. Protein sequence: CASSPRGFDTEAFF. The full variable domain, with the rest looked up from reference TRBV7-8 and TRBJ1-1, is GAGVSQSPRYKVAKRGQDVALRCDPISGHVSLFWYQQALGQGPEFLTYFQNEAQLDKSGLPSDRFFAERPEGSVSTLKIQRTQQEDSAVYLCASSPRGFDTEAFFGQGTRLTVV.

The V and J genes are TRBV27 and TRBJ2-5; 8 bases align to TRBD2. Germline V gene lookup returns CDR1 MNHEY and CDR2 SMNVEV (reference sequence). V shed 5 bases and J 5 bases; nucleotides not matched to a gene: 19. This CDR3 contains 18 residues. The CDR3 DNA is TGTGCCAGCAGTATAGCCGGGGGGGCGGGAGGAAGAGTGGAGACCCAGTACTTC. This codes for CASSIAGGAGGRVETQYF.

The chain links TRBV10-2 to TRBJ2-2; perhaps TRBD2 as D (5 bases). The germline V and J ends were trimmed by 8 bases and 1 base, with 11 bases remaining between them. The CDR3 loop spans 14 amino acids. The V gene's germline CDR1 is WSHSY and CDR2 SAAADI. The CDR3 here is CASGSAGNTGELFF. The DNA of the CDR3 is TGCGCCAGCGGCTCGGCGGGGAACACCGGGGAGCTGTTTTTT.

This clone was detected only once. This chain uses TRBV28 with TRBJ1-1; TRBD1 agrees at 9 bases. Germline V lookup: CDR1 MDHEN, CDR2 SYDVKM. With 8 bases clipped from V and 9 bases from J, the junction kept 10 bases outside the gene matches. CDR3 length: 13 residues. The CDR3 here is CASRAGTGSKAFF. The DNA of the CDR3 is TGTGCCAGCCGAGCCGGGACAGGGTCTAAAGCTTTCTTT. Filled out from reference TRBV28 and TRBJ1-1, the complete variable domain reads DVKVTQSSRYLVKRTGEKVFLECVQDMDHENMFWYRQDPGLGLRLIYFSYDVKMKEKGDIPEGYSVSREKKERFSLILESASTNQTSMYLCASRAGTGSKAFFGQGTRLTVV.

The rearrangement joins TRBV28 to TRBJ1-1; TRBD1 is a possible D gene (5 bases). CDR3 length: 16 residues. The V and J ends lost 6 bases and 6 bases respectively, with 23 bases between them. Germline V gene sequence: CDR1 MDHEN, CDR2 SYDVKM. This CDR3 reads CASSLLLQGGDPEAFF. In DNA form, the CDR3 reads TGTGCCAGCAGCCTTTTACTCCAGGGAGGTGACCCTGAAGCTTTCTTT. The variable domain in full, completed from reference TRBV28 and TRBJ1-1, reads DVKVTQSSRYLVKRTGEKVFLECVQDMDHENMFWYRQDPGLGLRLIYFSYDVKMKEKGDIPEGYSVSREKKERFSLILESASTNQTSMYLCASSLLLQGGDPEAFFGQGTRLTVV.